These 26 T cell receptor beta chains came from one sample sequenced in a study of blood T cell repertoires in COVID-19 (dated by TCRdb to 2020 to 2021). Library preparation was by the immunoSEQ multiplex PCR assay. The table was pulled from immuneACCESS by TCRdb, which kept in-frame rearrangements only. Such tables lose some clones; where checked, under half of the loss comes from unresolved V genes, and the rest has no known cause. The sample yields over 110,000 clones; around 79% were counted once. The top ten clonotypes cover 3.5% to 4.5% of the sample. The sequencing sample was made of peripheral blood. These receptors were obtained from a man aged 55 to 69 with acute or convalescent COVID-19.

The CDR3 DNA reads as TGTGCCAGCAGTGACGCGACAGGGAAGAATAGCAATCAGCCCCAGCATTTT. Its protein is CASSDATGKNSNQPQHF. The chain carries TRBV25-1 and TRBJ1-5, with 7 bases lining up with TRBD1. The CDR3 sequence is 17 residues long. The V gene end was trimmed by 3 bases and the J gene end by 0 bases; junction bases not matched to a gene: 8. Germline CDR1 is MGHDK and CDR2 is SYGVNS. The entire variable domain, with the rest obtained from reference TRBV25-1 and TRBJ1-5, is as follows: EADIYQTPRYLVIGTGKKITLECSQTMGHDKMYWYQQDPGMELHLIHYSYGVNSTEKGDLSSESTVSRIRTEHFPLTLESARPSHTSQYLCASSDATGKNSNQPQHFGDGTRLSIL.

This clone was picked up one time. The chain carries TRBV28 and TRBJ1-3, with TRBD1 matching over 9 bases. Losses at the gene ends were 3 bases for V and 4 bases for J; bases not matched to a gene: 16. CDR3 length equals 19 residues. Germline values: CDR1 MDHEN, CDR2 SYDVKM. CDR3 sequence reads: CASSFRPGQGGNYGNTIYF. The CDR3 DNA is TGTGCCAGCAGTTTCCGACCGGGACAGGGAGGTAACTACGGAAACACCATATATTTT.

The V call is TRBV10-3, the J call TRBJ2-1, with 10 bases identical to TRBD1. CDR1 and CDR2 from the germline V gene are ENHRY and SYGVKD. V was pared by 4 bases and J by 4 bases, with 4 bases of the junction left unmatched. CDR3 length: 15 amino acids. This CDR3 is CAISADRGPYNEQFF. CDR3 sequence (DNA): TGTGCCATCAGTGCAGACAGGGGGCCATACAATGAGCAGTTCTTC.

The rearrangement links TRBV7-9 to TRBJ2-1; possible D gene TRBD2, 5 bases. This CDR3 contains 16 residues. Trimming shortened V by 1 base and J by 0 bases, and 10 bases separated the two germline ends. CDR1 is SEHNR, CDR2 FQNEAQ, per germline (reference sequence). CDR3 sequence reads: CASSLGTYSSYNEQFF. In DNA form, the CDR3 reads TGTGCCAGCAGCTTAGGGACTTATAGCTCCTACAATGAGCAGTTCTTC.

The rearrangement links TRBV4-3 to TRBJ2-5, with 12 nucleotides matching TRBD2. Germline V gene lookup returns CDR1 LGHNA and CDR2 YSLEER. V lost 1 base to trimming and J lost 4 bases; unmatched junction nucleotides: 4. This CDR3 spans 16 amino acids. The CDR3 coding sequence is TGCGCCAGCAGCCAAGTCCTAGCGGGAGGGGGAGAGACCCAGTACTTC. Its protein product is CASSQVLAGGGETQYF.

The J gene is TRBJ2-3, the V gene TRBV3-1 (or the pseudogene TRBV3-2), with D maybe TRBD1 (7 bases). The germline CDR1 and CDR2 sequences are LGHDT and YNNKEL (reference sequence). With 3 bases removed from V and 0 bases from J, the gap between germline ends came to 16 bases. The CDR3 consists of 17 residues. CDR3 nucleotide sequence: TGTGCCAGCAGCCATCAGGGGGGTCTCCCTAGCACAGATACGCAGTATTTT. This encodes CASSHQGGLPSTDTQYF.

The gene calls are TRBV6-6 and TRBJ2-5, with a tentative D call TRBD2 (7 bases). Germline lookup yields CDR1 MNHNY and CDR2 SVGAGI (reference sequence). The CDR3 totals 15 residues. Trimming shortened V by 0 bases and J by 2 bases, and 10 bases separated the two germline ends. CDR3 nucleotides: TGTGCCAGCAGTTACTCGGGAGGGGGACAAGAGACCCAGTACTTC. Encoded protein: CASSYSGGGQETQYF.

The CDR3 spells CASRPQGKTEAFF. The CDR3, as DNA: TGTGCCAGCAGACCTCAGGGGAAGACTGAAGCTTTCTTT. The V and J genes are TRBV28 and TRBJ1-1, with TRBD1 as a possible D gene (6 bases). The CDR3 extends over 13 amino acids. Looked up from germline, CDR1 is MDHEN and CDR2 is SYDVKM. The V end lost 6 bases, the J end lost 5 bases, and 13 bases lay between the germline ends.

The chain links TRBV19 to TRBJ1-5; tentative D call: TRBD1 (6 bases). The germline gives CDR1 LNHDA, CDR2 SQIVND (reference sequence). The CDR3 is 13 residues long. V gave up 5 bases and J gave up 14 bases, with 19 bases separating them. CDR3 protein: CASSPSGQLNKHF. CDR3 nucleotide sequence: TGTGCCAGTAGTCCATCGGGACAACTTAATAAGCATTTT.

The CDR3 loop reads CASSVGTDGEQYF. As DNA, the CDR3 is TGTGCCAGCAGCGTAGGGACTGACGGCGAGCAGTACTTC. This chain uses TRBV9 with TRBJ2-7; D is possibly TRBD2 (5 bases). Trimming left V 0 bases short and J 6 bases short, with 10 bases between. The germline V gene encodes CDR1 SGDLS and CDR2 YYNGEE. The CDR3 is made up of 13 amino acids.

This sequence joins TRBV28 and TRBJ1-2, with D perhaps matching TRBD1 (6 bases). V was shortened by 6 bases and J by 5 bases, with 22 bases between the two germline ends. This CDR3 spans 16 amino acids. The germline gives CDR1 MDHEN, CDR2 SYDVKM. The CDR3, as DNA: TGTGCCAGCAGACCCCTTGGGAGGGGGGCCTTATATGGCTACACCTTC. Encoded protein: CASRPLGRGALYGYTF.

This chain links TRBV5-1 with TRBJ1-3, with 8 nucleotides matching TRBD1. The V segment lost 3 bases and the J segment 4 bases; nucleotides outside the gene matches: 3. Germline CDR1 is SGHRS and CDR2 is YFSETQ. This CDR3 contains 14 residues. CDR3 sequence reads: CASSWTGTGNTIYF. The CDR3 DNA reads as TGCGCCAGCAGCTGGACAGGGACCGGAAACACCATATATTTT.

In its sample, this clone was seen a few times. CDR3 DNA: TGTGCCAGCAGCGCCCGACAGGGGTCTCCTGGCTACACCTTC. It translates to CASSARQGSPGYTF. J is TRBJ1-2 and V is TRBV4-2; 8 bases fit TRBD1. The CDR3 is made up of 14 amino acids. V lost 5 bases, J lost 7 bases, and 9 bases stayed unmatched. Germline CDR1 and CDR2: LGHNA and YNFKEQ.

This chain links TRBV28 with TRBJ1-3, with unresolved D. CDR3 length: 14 residues. Per germline, CDR1 MDHEN and CDR2 SYDVKM. The germline V and J ends were trimmed by 11 bases and 0 bases, with 14 bases remaining between them. The CDR3 DNA sequence: TGTGCCGTTGGGCCCAAAAACTCTGGAAACACCATATATTTT. Its protein is CAVGPKNSGNTIYF.

The chain carries TRBV18 and TRBJ2-1; the match to TRBD1 covers 11 bases. Germline V gives CDR1 KGHSH, CDR2 LQKENI. This CDR3 has 15 residues. V gave up 3 bases and J gave up 7 bases; unmatched junction bases: 5. The CDR3 spells CASSPSGTGGNEQFF. The CDR3 DNA reads TGTGCCAGCTCACCGTCCGGGACAGGGGGGAATGAGCAGTTCTTC.

J is TRBJ2-3 and V is TRBV7-9, with D possibly being TRBD2 (5 bases). Trimming took 1 base from V and 4 from J, leaving 15 bases between them. The V gene's germline CDR1 is SEHNR and CDR2 FQNEAQ (reference sequence). This CDR3 has 16 amino acids. The CDR3 DNA follows: TGTGCCAGCAGCTTAGGAGGGTCGCAAAGGGCAGATACGCAGTATTTT. This gives the protein CASSLGGSQRADTQYF. The full variable domain, its missing parts supplied by reference TRBV7-9 and TRBJ2-3, is DTGVSQNPRHKITKRGQNVTFRCDPISEHNRLYWYRQTLGQGPEFLTYFQNEAQLEKSRLLSDRFSAERPKGSFSTLEIQRTEQGDSAMYLCASSLGGSQRADTQYFGPGTRLTVL.

In its sample, this clone was seen a few times. V and J are TRBV6-2 or TRBV6-3 and TRBJ2-1, with 7 nucleotides matching TRBD2. The V and J ends lost 6 bases and 8 bases, in that order; junction bases with no gene match: 19. The CDR3 is made up of 17 amino acids. Germline CDR1 MNHEY, CDR2 SVGEGT. This CDR3 is CASSPGRRGSFEDEQFF. In nucleotides, the CDR3 is TGTGCCAGCAGCCCCGGGCGGCGCGGGAGTTTTGAGGATGAGCAGTTCTTC.

The chain couples TRBV7-2 to TRBJ1-1; weak D call: TRBD1 (5 bases). The germline V and J ends were trimmed by 3 bases and 8 bases, with 13 bases remaining between them. Germline CDR1 reads SGHTA; CDR2 reads FQGNSA. CDR3 size: 13 residues. The CDR3 sequence is CASSLIPDREAFF. In nucleotides, the CDR3 is TGTGCCAGCAGCTTGATACCTGACAGAGAAGCTTTCTTT.

This clone was seen only a few times. For the CDR3, the DNA is TGTGCCAGCAGCTTTCTTGGACAGGGTATGGATGAGCAGTTCTTC. Encoded protein: CASSFLGQGMDEQFF. V gene TRBV7-9 combines with J gene TRBJ2-1, with TRBD1 identical over 8 bases. CDR1 and CDR2 (germline): SEHNR, FQNEAQ (reference sequence). J gave up 8 bases and V 3 bases, and 9 bases lay outside the gene matches. There are 15 residues in the CDR3.

The CDR3 protein is CASSQLAGGLQETQYF. The CDR3 DNA is TGCGCCAGCAGCCAACTAGCGGGAGGCCTCCAAGAGACCCAGTACTTC. The V and J genes are TRBV4-1 and TRBJ2-5, with 11 nucleotides matching TRBD2. Germline CDR1 is MGHRA and CDR2 is YSYEKL. The CDR3 consists of 16 residues. V lost 2 bases to trimming and J lost 1 base; unmatched junction nucleotides: 3.

CDR3 sequence: CASSLGRGGAFF. CDR3 bases: TGTGCCAGCAGCCTAGGACGGGGGGGCGCTTTCTTT. The chain employs TRBV28 and TRBJ1-1, with D maybe TRBD1 (6 bases). Trimming cost V 6 bases and J 11 bases, with 16 bases left between them. Per germline, CDR1 MDHEN and CDR2 SYDVKM. The CDR3 is made up of 12 amino acids.

The chain links TRBV15 to TRBJ2-6; TRBD2 might be the D (5 bases). The V gene lost 0 bases and the J gene lost 2 bases, with 8 bases spanning the gap. The CDR3 is 16 amino acids. Germline CDR1 reads LNHNV; CDR2 reads YYDKDF (reference sequence). The CDR3 protein is CATSREIGTGANVLTF. For the CDR3, the DNA is TGTGCCACCAGCAGAGAGATCGGGACTGGGGCCAACGTCCTGACTTTC.

The V gene is TRBV7-2, the J gene TRBJ1-3; unclear D gene. V was pared by 6 bases and J by 0 bases, with 9 bases between. Germline V lookup: CDR1 SGHTA, CDR2 FQGNSA. The CDR3 has 14 amino acids. Written as DNA, the CDR3 is TGTGCCAGCAGTTCAGACATCTCTGGAAACACCATATATTTT. Translated, it gives CASSSDISGNTIYF.

The V call is TRBV5-4, the J call TRBJ1-2; the match to TRBD1 covers 7 bases. CDR1 is SGHNT, CDR2 YYREEE, per germline (reference sequence). The CDR3 spans 16 residues. V trimming: 1 base; J trimming: 1 base; junction bases outside the gene matches: 7. CDR3 region: CASSLLQGSFNYGYTF. The CDR3 nucleotides read TGTGCCAGCAGCTTGTTACAGGGGTCCTTTAACTATGGCTACACCTTC.

The J gene is TRBJ1-1, the V gene TRBV28; 7 bases map to TRBD1. The germline V gene has CDR1 MDHEN and CDR2 SYDVKM. The V and J ends lost 5 bases and 4 bases, in that order; junction bases with no gene match: 10. The CDR3 sequence is 15 residues long. This CDR3 is CASSPSDRLITEAFF. The CDR3 bases are TGTGCCAGCAGTCCTTCGGACAGGCTTATCACTGAAGCTTTCTTT.

As to this clone: Other DNA sequences from this sample encode an identical CDR3 as well. The chain couples TRBV27 to TRBJ2-7; TRBD2 agrees at 14 bases. Germline values: CDR1 MNHEY, CDR2 SMNVEV (reference sequence). This CDR3 region has 15 residues. J lost 3 bases, V lost 6 bases, and 4 bases had no gene match. As DNA, the CDR3 is TGTGCCAGCAGGGGGACTAGCGGGAGCGTCTACGAGCAGTACTTC. Encoded protein: CASRGTSGSVYEQYF.